The TCR beta chain described here comes from a study of T cells in Graves' hyperthyroidism and ophthalmopathy (dated by TCRdb to the late 2010s). About the investigation overall: Peripheral blood was sampled at the time of initial diagnosis, prior to any treatment. The 90 to 100 discovery patients were randomly divided into training and test sets at a 7:3 ratio. A discovery cohort of around 100 patients, 43 with Graves' ophthalmopathy and 57 with stable Graves' hyperthyroidism, was used to find distinguishing TCR V-J signatures. In addition, the study compared T-cell repertoires in thyroid tissue and in blood from about 6 Graves' hyperthyroidism patients. Prospective prediction of ophthalmopathy was tested in an independent validation cohort consisting of about 19 hyperthyroidism patients and some 17 patients who later progressed to ophthalmopathy. TCR Vbeta CDR3 sequencing of 130 to 150 peripheral blood samples (roughly 43 ophthalmopathy, 75 or so hyperthyroidism and 17 progressor patients) is reported in the paper. After sampling, hyperthyroidism patients received methimazole starting at 30 mg daily, and ophthalmopathy patients received high-dose intravenous methylprednisolone.

The research as a whole found: Ophthalmopathy was separated from stable hyperthyroidism by a 13 V-J signature model, with approximately 90% sensitivity and approximately 84% specificity obtained in cross-validation and 80%/75% obtained in testing. Most expanded thyroid clonotypes (frequency above 0.001) were also detected in blood, a finding suggesting that blood repertoires may reflect thyroid immune responses. Sample size was not statistically predetermined, and blinding of investigators to group allocation was not performed. In validation, the model predicted progression to ophthalmopathy with about 71% sensitivity and less than 80% specificity, a median of about six months before onset.

The TCR beta CDR3 regions were amplified from the RNA transcripts. The TCR CDR3 was subjected to a first round of RT-PCR using the HTBI primer set and the Qiagen OneStep RT-PCR kit. The libraries were constructed in a second round of multiplex PCR and then size-selected and purified. Libraries were sequenced paired-end with 100 bp reads on an Illumina HiSeq2000. The published analysis was carried out like this. SOAPnuke was used to process the raw data, with reads discarded if the reads contained adapters or uncalled bases, had a mean Phred below 15, or lacked an exact constant-primer or identifier match. High-quality paired reads were merged using COPE v1.2.5, and each unique nucleotide sequence was defined as a clonotype. MiTCR v1.1 was used to align clonotypes to the IMGT TRBV, TRBD and TRBJ reference segments. Analysis was restricted to V-J combinations with a frequency above 0.0001, which covered roughly 99% of repertoires. The TCS score was defined as the ratio of F50 (clonal expansion) to E x V (chaos), calculated using BLOSUM62-based TCRdist between CDR3 peptides within each V-J. Welch's t-statistics and random forest reduced around 550 V-J features to some 14, which were used in a naive Bayes classifier (R e1071). TCRdb trimmed the raw reads at Q25, called clones with MiXCR and kept productive beta chains. Entries that share a CDR3 protein sequence are merged under the most common genes and DNA. TCRdb's processing, not the authors' own work, is the source of the V and J calls. Present in this sample are roughly 420,000 distinct CDR3 sequences, approximately 14% of which were seen just once. Of the sample, 14% falls within the top ten clones.

Graves' hyperthyroidism was defined as stable when no progression to ophthalmopathy occurred over 18 months of follow-up. Hyperthyroidism patients were newly diagnosed, had a disease duration of under 2 months, and were aged 18 to 65 years. Any patient with an uncontrolled infection, another autoimmune disease, pregnancy or lactation was excluded. Diagnoses were established on the basis of clinical symptoms, serum thyroxine and TRAb, thyroid ultrasound, and orbital computed tomography. Ficoll-Paque density gradient centrifugation was used to isolate PBMCs from around 9.1 ml of fresh peripheral blood. Total RNA was extracted using Trizol reagent, and RNA quality was assessed on an Agilent 2100 Bioanalyzer. The sample holds many counts of this clonotype. What antigen it recognizes has not been identified. No base quality information exists; no much larger clone differs at one position. Relative to germline, V is missing 1 base and J is missing 4 bases, with 7 bases of the junction outside any gene match. Per the germline V gene, KGHSH is the CDR1 and LQKENI is the CDR2. There are 16 amino acids in the CDR3, from cysteine to phenylalanine inclusive. The only DNA kept is the CDR3, 48 bases in frame from the first base.

Material for sequencing was blood. The source is a woman between 18 and 29 years old with Graves' hyperthyroidism. The V gene is TRBV18 and the J gene is TRBJ2-1; TRBD1 agrees with 7 junctional bases. The DNA sequence is given as TGTGCCAGCTCACCACAGGGGGCCCGTGGATACAATGAGCAGTTCTTC. It translates to CASSPQGARGYNEQFF.